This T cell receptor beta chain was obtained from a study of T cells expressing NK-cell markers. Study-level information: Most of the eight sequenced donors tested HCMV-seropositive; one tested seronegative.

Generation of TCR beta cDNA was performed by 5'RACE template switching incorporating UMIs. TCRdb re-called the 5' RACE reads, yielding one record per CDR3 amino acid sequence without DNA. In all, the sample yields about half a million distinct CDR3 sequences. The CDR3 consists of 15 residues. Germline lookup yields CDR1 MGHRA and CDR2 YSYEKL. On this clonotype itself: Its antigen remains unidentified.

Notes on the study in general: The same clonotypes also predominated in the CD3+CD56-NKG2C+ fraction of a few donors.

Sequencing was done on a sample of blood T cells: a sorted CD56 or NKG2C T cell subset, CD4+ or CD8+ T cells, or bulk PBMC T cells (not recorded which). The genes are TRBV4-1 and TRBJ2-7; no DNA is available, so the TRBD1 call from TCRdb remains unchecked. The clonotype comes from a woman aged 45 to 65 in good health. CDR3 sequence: CASSQEGRGLGEQYF.